This T cell receptor beta chain was sequenced in a study of cytomegalovirus exposure and HLA in healthy donors. Study observations and caveats: Earlier results showed most TCR beta V segments being productive about 87% or about 30% of the time. Per published accounts, TCR beta sequences correctly predicted the HLA-A and HLA-B alleles of most subjects. A missense variant in DCLRE1C was later tied to TCR beta V- and J-gene trimming.

This CDR3 region has 18 residues. Looked up from germline, CDR1 is SGHRS and CDR2 is YFSETQ. V was pared by 3 bases and J by 1 base, with 17 bases between. With 60 Vbeta and 13 Jbeta primers, the PCR was carried out. This table comes from immunoSEQ multiplex PCR, and its TCRdb copy is limited to in-frame clones, with some not included. The sample yields 150,000 to 200,000 clones, roughly 85% seen once. This clone was detected only a few times. Antigen unknown. The sequence was obtained from a boy between 2 and 10 years old in good health and CMV-seronegative. Material for sequencing was PBMCs. The chain uses TRBV5-1 and TRBJ1-6; D is unclear. The CDR3 coding sequence is TGCGCCAGCAGCTCCCACGGATCGGGTTGGTCCTATAATTCACCCCTCCACTTT. Translating gives CASSSHGSGWSYNSPLHF.